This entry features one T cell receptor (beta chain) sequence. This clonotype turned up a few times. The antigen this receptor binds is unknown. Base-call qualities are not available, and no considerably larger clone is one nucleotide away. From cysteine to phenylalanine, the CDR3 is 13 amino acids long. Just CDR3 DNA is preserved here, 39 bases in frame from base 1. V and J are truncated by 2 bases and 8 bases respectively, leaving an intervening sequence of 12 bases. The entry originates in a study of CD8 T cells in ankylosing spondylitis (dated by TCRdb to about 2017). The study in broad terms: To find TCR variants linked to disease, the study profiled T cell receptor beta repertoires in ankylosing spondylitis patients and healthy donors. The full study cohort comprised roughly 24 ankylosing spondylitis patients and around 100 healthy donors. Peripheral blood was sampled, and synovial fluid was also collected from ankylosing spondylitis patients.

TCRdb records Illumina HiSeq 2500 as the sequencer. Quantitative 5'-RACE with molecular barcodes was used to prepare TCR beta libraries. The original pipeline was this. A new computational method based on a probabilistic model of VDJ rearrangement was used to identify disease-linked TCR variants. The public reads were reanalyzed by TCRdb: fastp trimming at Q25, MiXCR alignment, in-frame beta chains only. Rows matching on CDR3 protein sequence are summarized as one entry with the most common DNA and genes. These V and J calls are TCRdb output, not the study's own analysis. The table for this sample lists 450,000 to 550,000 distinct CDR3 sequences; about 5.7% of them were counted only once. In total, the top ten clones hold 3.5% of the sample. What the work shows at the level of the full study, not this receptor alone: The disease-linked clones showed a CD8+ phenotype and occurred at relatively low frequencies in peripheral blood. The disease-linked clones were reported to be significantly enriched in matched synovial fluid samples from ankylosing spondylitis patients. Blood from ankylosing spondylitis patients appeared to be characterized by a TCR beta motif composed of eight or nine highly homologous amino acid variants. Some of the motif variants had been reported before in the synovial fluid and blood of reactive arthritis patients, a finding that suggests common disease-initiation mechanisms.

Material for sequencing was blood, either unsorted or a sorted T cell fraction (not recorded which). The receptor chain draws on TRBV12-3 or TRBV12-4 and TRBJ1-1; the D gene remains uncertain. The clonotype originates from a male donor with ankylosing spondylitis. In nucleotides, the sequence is TGTGCCAGCAGTTTAAGAAGGGAAGGCGAAGCTTTCTTT. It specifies CASSLRREGEAFF.